These 5 T cell receptor beta chains were sequenced from one sample in a study of T cell clones after liver transplantation. Here immunoSEQ multiplex PCR was the method, and the copy in TCRdb shows in-frame clones only, minus some. The table has some 23,000 clones, approximately 68% seen once. The sequenced sample was CD4+ T cells from blood, obtained before liver transplant. Every receptor here comes from a human donor who received a liver transplant.

The gene calls are TRBV7-8 and TRBJ2-5, with TRBD2 matching 10 bases. Losses at the gene ends were 5 bases for V and 5 bases for J; bases not matched to a gene: 11. The CDR3 extends over 16 amino acids. Per germline, CDR1 SGHVS and CDR2 FQNEAQ. CDR3 nucleotide sequence: TGTGCCAGCAGCCAACAAAGCGGGGGGGCTGGGGAGACCCAGTACTTC. This translates into CASSQQSGGAGETQYF.

The V call is TRBV5-1, the J call TRBJ2-1, with 10 bases aligning to TRBD2. V was clipped by 2 bases and J by 5 bases; unmatched bases: 4. The CDR3 extends over 15 amino acids. The V gene's germline CDR1 is SGHRS and CDR2 YFSETQ. The CDR3 nucleotides read TGCGCCAGCAGCTTTGGAGCGGGGGGGAACAATGAGCAGTTCTTC. As protein: CASSFGAGGNNEQFF.

The CDR3 DNA is TGTGCCAGTAGTGCCCAACAGGGTACTACCGGGGAGCTGTTTTTT. This translates into CASSAQQGTTGELFF. The rearrangement joins TRBV19 to TRBJ2-2; D may be TRBD1 (6 bases). V dropped 5 bases and J dropped 5 bases, with 15 bases sitting between them. The CDR3 spans 15 residues. Germline lookup yields CDR1 LNHDA and CDR2 SQIVND (reference sequence).

V gene TRBV5-6 combines with J gene TRBJ1-1; 8 bases match TRBD1. Germline V gene lookup returns CDR1 SGHDT and CDR2 YYEEEE. V trimming: 2 bases; J trimming: 11 bases; junction bases outside the gene matches: 11. This CDR3 has 14 amino acids. CDR3 in DNA: TGTGCCAGCAGCTTTATCCAGACAGGGGCAAACGCTTTCTTT. It is translated as CASSFIQTGANAFF.

The V gene is TRBV6-5, the J gene TRBJ2-7; D remains ambiguous. The CDR3 spans 16 residues. Between the trimmed V and J ends, which lost 0 bases and 0 bases, there was a span of 12 bases. Germline V CDR1 and CDR2: MNHEY, SVGAGI. The CDR3 DNA sequence: TGTGCCAGCAGTTACTCGCCAGGCTCTAGCTCCTACGAGCAGTACTTC. Its protein is CASSYSPGSSSYEQYF.